This is a list of T cell receptor beta chains from one sample in a study of blood T cell repertoires in COVID-19. The protocol was immunoSEQ multiplex PCR, while the TCRdb copy is restricted to in-frame clones and leaves out a portion. The sample contains around 88,000 clones, about 85% of which appear only once. Sequences were obtained from peripheral blood. The receptor set was obtained from a man between 60 and 70 years old with acute or convalescent COVID-19. Each CDR3 is given with its conserved first and last residue. Each record gives: J gene, CDR3 length, V gene, CDR3 protein.

>TRBJ1-2|13|TRBV6-5
CASSPGIYYGYTF
>TRBJ1-2|15|TRBV5-4
CASSARDRGPYGYTF
>TRBJ1-1|18|TRBV14
CASSQDLPGWGMNTEAFF
>TRBJ1-2|15|TRBV10-3
CAISEFGGTDYGYTF
>TRBJ2-5|13|TRBV24-1
CATSVPRSETQYF
>TRBJ2-1|16|TRBV3-1/TRBV3-2
CASSRAGTSGRNEQFF
>TRBJ1-1|13|TRBV12-3/TRBV12-4
CASSWVGVGEAFF
>TRBJ2-2|18|TRBV10-2
CASRSPPRGGTNTGELFF
>TRBJ2-7|15|TRBV7-9
CASSLATSGGYEQYF
>TRBJ1-2|13|TRBV30
CAYGQAANYGYTF
>TRBJ1-4|13|TRBV6-5
CASRQGGNEKLFF
>TRBJ1-1|16|TRBV5-1
CASSKTPGFMNTEAFF
>TRBJ1-5|12|TRBV29-1
CSVGQGNQPQHF
>TRBJ2-5|13|TRBV9
CASSVVEQETQYF
>TRBJ2-7|15|TRBV19
CASSPETSVPYEQYF
>TRBJ1-1|14|TRBV5-6
CASSRDRGRTEAFF
>TRBJ1-3|14|TRBV30
CAWSGLRSGNTIYF
>TRBJ1-4|16|TRBV18
CASSRRAQGDFEKLFF
>TRBJ1-3|16|TRBV15
CATSRDYGNSGNTIYF
>TRBJ2-1|16|TRBV6-2/TRBV6-3
CASSPSLAGGHNEQFF
>TRBJ2-7|19|TRBV4-1
CASSQEVSAAGIPYYEQYF
>TRBJ1-5|16|TRBV18
CASSRQGAEGNQPQHF
>TRBJ1-1|14|TRBV15
CATSSRQQNTEAFF
>TRBJ1-5|17|TRBV12-5
CASGLMDRGDSNQPQHF
>TRBJ1-2|14|TRBV19
CAATGGTGFYGYTF
>TRBJ2-7|15|TRBV6-1
CASSEATSALYEQYF
>TRBJ2-3|16|TRBV21-1
CASSKFYGGATDTQYF
>TRBJ2-1|14|TRBV7-8
CASSLGGPHNEQFF
>TRBJ1-4|15|TRBV6-6
CASSNTGATNEKLFF
>TRBJ1-1|18|TRBV15
CATSRGRRTPGVDTEAFF
>TRBJ1-1|17|TRBV3-1/TRBV3-2
CASSQDLWRPGGLEAFF
>TRBJ1-1|14|TRBV3-1/TRBV3-2
CASSQDWSGRLAFF
>TRBJ1-5|16|TRBV19
CASSLRQTGRGQPQHF
>TRBJ1-1|14|TRBV7-2
CASSFDRVNTEAFF
>TRBJ2-7|13|TRBV9
CASSENSRGEQYF
>TRBJ2-7|14|TRBV6-5
CASSLGTGFYEQYF
>TRBJ1-2|15|TRBV10-2
CASSESSAGRDGYTF
>TRBJ1-2|14|TRBV5-6
CASSRQGLGYGYTF
>TRBJ1-3|15|TRBV7-2
CASSDRVSPGNTIYF
>TRBJ2-2|15|TRBV5-4
CASSLAGTGTGELFF
>TRBJ2-5|14|TRBV7-3
CASSFLPGQETQYF
>TRBJ2-4|17|TRBV10-3
CAISALGAGGVKNIQYF